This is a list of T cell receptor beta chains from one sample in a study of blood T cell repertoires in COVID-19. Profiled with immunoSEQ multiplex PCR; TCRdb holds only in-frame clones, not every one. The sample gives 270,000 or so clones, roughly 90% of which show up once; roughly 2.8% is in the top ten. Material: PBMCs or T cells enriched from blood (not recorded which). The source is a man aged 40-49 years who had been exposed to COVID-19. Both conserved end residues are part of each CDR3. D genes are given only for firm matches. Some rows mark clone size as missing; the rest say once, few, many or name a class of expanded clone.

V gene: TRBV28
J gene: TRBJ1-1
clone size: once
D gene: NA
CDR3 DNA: TGTGCCAGCAGTCTGGGAGGGGCAAACACTGAAGCTTTCTTT
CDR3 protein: CASSLGGANTEAFF

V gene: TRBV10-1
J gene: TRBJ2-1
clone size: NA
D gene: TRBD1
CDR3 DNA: TGCGCCAGCAGGATGGACAGGGAGGATAATGAGCAGTTCTTC
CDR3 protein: CASRMDREDNEQFF

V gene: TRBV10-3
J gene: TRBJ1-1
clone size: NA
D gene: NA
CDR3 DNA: TGTGCCATCGGGCCACAGTCGGGGATGAACACTGAAGCTTTCTTT
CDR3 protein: CAIGPQSGMNTEAFF

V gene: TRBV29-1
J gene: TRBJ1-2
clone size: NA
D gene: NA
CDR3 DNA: TGCAGCGTTGATAGTGCCGCAGGCGACTATGGCTACACCTTC
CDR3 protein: CSVDSAAGDYGYTF

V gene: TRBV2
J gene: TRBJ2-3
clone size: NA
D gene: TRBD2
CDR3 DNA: TGTGCCAGCGGGACTAGCGAGTCCCTAGGGTTCTCCACGCCCGGCACAGATACGCAGTATTTT
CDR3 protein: CASGTSESLGFSTPGTDTQYF

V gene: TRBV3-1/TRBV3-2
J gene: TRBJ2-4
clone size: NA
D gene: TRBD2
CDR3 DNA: TGTGCCAGCAGCCAAGATTTAAGCGTACTAGCGGGAGAAGGCCAGTACTTC
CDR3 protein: CASSQDLSVLAGEGQYF

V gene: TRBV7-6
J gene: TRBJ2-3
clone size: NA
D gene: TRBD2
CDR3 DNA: TGTGCCAGCAGCTTACAAGGACTAGCGTATGGGTCAGATACGCAGTATTTT
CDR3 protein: CASSLQGLAYGSDTQYF

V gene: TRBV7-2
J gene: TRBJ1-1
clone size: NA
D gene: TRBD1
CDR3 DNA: TGTGCCAGCAGCAAGGGAACCGACAGGGGGCGAACTGAAGCTTTCTTT
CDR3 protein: CASSKGTDRGRTEAFF

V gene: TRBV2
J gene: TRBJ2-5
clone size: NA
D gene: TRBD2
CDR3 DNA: TGTGCCACCGCCCGACTAGCGGGAAGAGTACAAGAGACCCAGTACTTC
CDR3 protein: CATARLAGRVQETQYF

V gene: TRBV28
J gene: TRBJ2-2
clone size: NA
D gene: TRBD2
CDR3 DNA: TGTGCCAGCAGTTTTGTACTAAGGGGGCTAGCGGGAGTATTCGGAGGCGGGGAGCTGTTTTTT
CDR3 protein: CASSFVLRGLAGVFGGGELFF

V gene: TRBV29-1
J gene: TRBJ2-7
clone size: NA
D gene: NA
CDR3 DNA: TGCAGCGTTGAGGGACATACCCACTCCTACGAGCAGTACTTC
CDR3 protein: CSVEGHTHSYEQYF

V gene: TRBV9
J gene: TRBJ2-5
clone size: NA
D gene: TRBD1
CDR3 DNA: TGTGCCAGCAGCGCAACCGGGACAGGGTTAGAGACCCAGTACTTC
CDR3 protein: CASSATGTGLETQYF

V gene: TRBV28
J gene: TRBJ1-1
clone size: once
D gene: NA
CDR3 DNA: TGTGCCAGCACTACGTACGCTGAAGCTTTCTTT
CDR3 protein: CASTTYAEAFF

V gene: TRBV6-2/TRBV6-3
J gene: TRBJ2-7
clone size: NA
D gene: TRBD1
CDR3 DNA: TGTGCCAGCAGTCGATCCGGGACAGGGGGCCTCGAGCAGTACTTC
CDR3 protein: CASSRSGTGGLEQYF

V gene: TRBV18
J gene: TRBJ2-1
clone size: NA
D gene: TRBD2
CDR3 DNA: TGTGCCAGCTCCCTAACAGCGGGGAAGTACAATGAGCAGTTCTTC
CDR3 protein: CASSLTAGKYNEQFF

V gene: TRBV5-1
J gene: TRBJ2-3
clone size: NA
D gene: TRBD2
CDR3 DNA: TGCGCCAGCAGCGAGACTAGCGCTAGCACAGATACGCAGTATTTT
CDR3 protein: CASSETSASTDTQYF

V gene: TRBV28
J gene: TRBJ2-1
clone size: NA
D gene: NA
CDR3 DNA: TGTGCCAGCAAATGGGGGCCCGATGAGCAGTTCTTC
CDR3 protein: CASKWGPDEQFF

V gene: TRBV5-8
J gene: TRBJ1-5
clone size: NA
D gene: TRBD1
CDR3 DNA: TGTGCCAGCACCTACGGGACAGGGTTTGGAAATCAGCCCCAGCATTTT
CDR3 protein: CASTYGTGFGNQPQHF

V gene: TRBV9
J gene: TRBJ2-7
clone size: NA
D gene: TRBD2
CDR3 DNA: TGTGCCAGCAGTCCGGGGACTAGCGGGATTTACGAGCAGTACTTC
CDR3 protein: CASSPGTSGIYEQYF

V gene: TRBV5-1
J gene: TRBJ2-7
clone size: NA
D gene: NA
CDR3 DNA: TGCGCCAGCGGCGCGGGGACCTACGAGCAGTACTTC
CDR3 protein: CASGAGTYEQYF

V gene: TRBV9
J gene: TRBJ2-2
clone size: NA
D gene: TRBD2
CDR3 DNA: TGTGCCAGCAGCGGAGGGACTAGCGGGAGCCGGGAGCTGTTTTTT
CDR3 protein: CASSGGTSGSRELFF

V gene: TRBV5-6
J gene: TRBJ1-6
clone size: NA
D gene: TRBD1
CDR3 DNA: TGTGCCAGCAGCTTTTCGGGACAGGGGTGGAATTCACCCCTCCACTTT
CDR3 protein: CASSFSGQGWNSPLHF

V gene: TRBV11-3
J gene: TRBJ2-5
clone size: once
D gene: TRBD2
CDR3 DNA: TGTGCCAGCAGCGATAGCGGGACTCAAGAGACCCAGTACTTC
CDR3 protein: CASSDSGTQETQYF

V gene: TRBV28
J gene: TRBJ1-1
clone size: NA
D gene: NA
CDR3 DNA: TGTGCCAGCATTCACGAAATAAAGAGCACTGAAGCTTTCTTT
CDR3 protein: CASIHEIKSTEAFF

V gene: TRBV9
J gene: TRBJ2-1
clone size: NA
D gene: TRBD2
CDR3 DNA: TGTGCCAGCAGCGGAGATAGCGGGCTCTCCTACAATGAGCAGTTCTTC
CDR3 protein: CASSGDSGLSYNEQFF

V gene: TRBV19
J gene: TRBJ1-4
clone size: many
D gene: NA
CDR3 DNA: TGTGCCAGTAATCCAAATCTGGACAGTGCCTGGAGTAATGAAAAACTGTTTTTT
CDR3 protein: CASNPNLDSAWSNEKLFF

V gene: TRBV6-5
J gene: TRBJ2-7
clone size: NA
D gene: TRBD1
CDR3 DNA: TGTGCCAGCAGTCCCACCGGACAGGGCACGGTATATTTCTTC
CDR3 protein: CASSPTGQGTVYFF

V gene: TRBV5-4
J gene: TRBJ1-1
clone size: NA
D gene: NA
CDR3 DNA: TGTGCCAGCACCTCCTCCGGGGGGCGGGACACTGAAGCTTTCTTT
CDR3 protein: CASTSSGGRDTEAFF

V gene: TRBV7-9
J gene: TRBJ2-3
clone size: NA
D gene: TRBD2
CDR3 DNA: TGTGCCAGCAGCTTAGTGGGCCTAGCGGGAGTAGATACGCAGTATTTT
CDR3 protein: CASSLVGLAGVDTQYF

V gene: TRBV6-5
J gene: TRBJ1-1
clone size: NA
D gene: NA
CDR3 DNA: TGTGCCAGCAGTTACGGACAGCTGAACACTGAAGCTTTCTTT
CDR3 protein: CASSYGQLNTEAFF

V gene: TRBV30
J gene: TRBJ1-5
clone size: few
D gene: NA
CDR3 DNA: TGTGCCTGGAGTACTCAGGGCGTAAGTCAGCCCCAGCATTTT
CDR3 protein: CAWSTQGVSQPQHF

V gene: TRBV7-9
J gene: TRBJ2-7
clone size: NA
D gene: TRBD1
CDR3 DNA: TGTGCCAGCAGCCTAGGGACAGAATACTACGAGCAGTACTTC
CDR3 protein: CASSLGTEYYEQYF

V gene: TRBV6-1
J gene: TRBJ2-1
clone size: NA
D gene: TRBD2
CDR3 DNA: TGTGCCAGCAGTGAACCAGCGGGAGGGTACAATGAGCAGTTCTTC
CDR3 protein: CASSEPAGGYNEQFF